This TCR beta chain was captured by sequencing in a study of blood T cell repertoires in COVID-19. About the study: Specimens from acute and convalescent COVID-19 originated in the United States, Italy and Spain.

CDR3 size: 15 residues. V shed 7 bases and J shed 8 bases, with 20 bases lying between them. Germline-derived CDR1 and CDR2 are LNHDA and SQIVND (reference sequence). Seattle participants joined during active infection and were tracked over time. TCRdb keeps only in-frame clones here, not all; method: immunoSEQ multiplex PCR. This table holds approximately 170,000 clones, about 83% found once. Source material: peripheral blood. This chain connects TRBV19 to TRBJ1-4; tentatively, D is TRBD1 (6 bases). The receptor was derived from a woman of 80 years or more with COVID-19, enrolled during active disease. This chain's CDR3 is CASTPTRGASEKLFF. CDR3 nucleotides: TGTGCCAGTACCCCAACCCGGGGGGCTTCCGAAAAACTGTTTTTT.